This TCR beta chain appears in the sequencing data of a study of T cell responses to AZD1222 COVID-19 vaccine (dated by TCRdb to the early 2020s). In terms of the full investigation: AZD1222 recipients with second doses at about 4 weeks or about 12 weeks were pooled, because spike-specific TCR depth and breadth did not differ between schedules. A total of about 240 trial participants underwent TCR sequencing, of whom 200 to 220 received two doses of AZD1222 and approximately 25 received two doses of the MenACWY control vaccine. Trial participants were enrolled by age into 18-55, 56-69 and 70-plus year subgroups, with approximately 150, 30 and 60 TCR-sequenced participants respectively. Overall results and qualifications from the work: CD4 TCRs associated with the vaccine covered the entire spike protein, and the dominant responses were in regions 160-218 and 743-854. Because no day 14 peak-response samples were available, repertoires were characterized only after the peak T cell response. In the small 56-69-year group, the increase in depth fell short of significance, most likely because of low power. After two AZD1222 doses, both the breadth and the depth of spike-specific TCRs were significantly higher than at day 0 and than in MenACWY recipients. Conclusions about previously exposed vaccinees are limited, since just a handful of AZD1222 recipients were seropositive for SARS-CoV-2 at baseline. Epitopes outside the regions mutated in the B.1.351 and B.1.1.7 variants were reportedly recognized by nearly half of the unique spike-specific TCRs. Most participants were white British and females outnumbered males, and the authors suggested that clonal diversity may have been underestimated.

As concerns this clone: The clone's antigen remains unknown. Base qualities were left out, and no much larger clone turns up one base away.

The CDR3 regions of human TCRbeta chains were analyzed by immunosequencing. The source study handled its data this way. TCRs in the repertoires were matched against a reference library of SARS-CoV-2-specific TCRs that had been generated with the MIRA antigen-specificity platform. Breadth was defined as the fraction of unique TCRs that were SARS-CoV-2-associated. Depth was defined as the fraction of total T cells that were SARS-CoV-2-associated. Using the MIRA data, each spike-specific TCR was mapped to the spike region that the TCR reacts to and placed in a CD4 or CD8 class. Log10-transformed breadth and depth values were compared by one-way ANOVA with Sidak's multiple comparisons tests. This is the immuneACCESS table as TCRdb keeps it, with only in-frame sequences that have V and J called. A part of the clones is gone; compared with another copy, unresolved V genes explain less than half, and the rest is unexplained. V, J and clone size derive from that table, while D and trimming were established from the DNA sequence. The sample includes 90,000 to 150,000 clones, with more than 75% observed a single time. The top ten clones comprise roughly 4% of the sample.

The intended sense of this specimen's time point label: baseline before first vaccination. Vaccinee samples came from UK trials COV001 and COV002, including a single-blind randomized controlled phase 2/3 trial of AZD1222 (ChAdOx1 nCoV-19) in healthy adults. For TCRbeta chain sequencing, PBMC samples were collected from trial participants at day 0 and at day 28 after the second dose. V lost 2 bases and J lost 10 bases, and the count of bases not matched to a germline gene is 1. CDR1 and CDR2, looked up from the germline V gene, are SGHTA and FQGNSA. The CDR3 runs 13 amino acids, cysteine and phenylalanine included. Of the read, only the CDR3 DNA is kept; its 39 bases are in frame from base 1.

The origin of this receptor is an adult in good health. Sequencing was performed on peripheral blood, taken on day 0 of AZD1222 vaccination. The chain uses TRBV7-2 and TRBJ2-1; 11 central bases correspond to TRBD2. The sequence in DNA is TGTGCCAGCAGCTTATCTAGCGGGGGGGAGCAGTTCTTC. Its protein is CASSLSSGGEQFF.